These 26 T cell receptor beta chains came from one sample sequenced in a study of blood T cell repertoires in COVID-19. Clones were sequenced by immunoSEQ multiplex PCR, and TCRdb holds only the in-frame ones, with some missing. The table has some 200,000 clones, approximately 80% seen once. The sample was peripheral blood. All receptors derive from a woman aged 80 or over with COVID-19, enrolled during active disease.

J is TRBJ2-7 and V is TRBV7-3; no firm D call. Germline assignment: CDR1 SGHTA and CDR2 FQGTGA. V shed 2 bases and J shed 4 bases, with 9 bases lying between them. The CDR3 sequence is 13 residues long. CDR3 DNA sequence: TGTGCCAGCAGCTTATACCCTAGGTACGAGCAGTACTTC. Protein: CASSLYPRYEQYF.

The genes are TRBV6-5 and TRBJ2-3; 9 bases are shared with TRBD1. The CDR3 has 13 residues. Trimming at V came to 7 bases and at J to 4 bases, leaving 3 bases not matched to a gene. The germline CDR1 and CDR2 sequences are MNHEY and SVGAGI. CDR3 loop: CASKRDRADTQYF. CDR3 nucleotide sequence: TGTGCCAGCAAACGGGACAGGGCAGATACGCAGTATTTT.

This clone was observed a few times. The chain is built from TRBV18 and TRBJ1-4; D might be TRBD1 (6 bases). Germline V gene data show CDR1 as KGHSH and CDR2 as LQKENI. The CDR3 contains 14 residues. Trimming removed 6 bases from V and 3 bases from J, with 11 bases in between. This chain's CDR3 is CASSTGKANEKLFF. CDR3 nucleotides: TGTGCCAGCTCCACAGGGAAAGCTAATGAAAAACTGTTTTTT.

A few counts support this clone. The gene calls are TRBV2 and TRBJ1-1, with D possibly matching TRBD1 (6 bases). The length of the CDR3 is 12 residues. The germline CDR1 and CDR2 sequences are SNHLY and FYNNEI. The V and J ends lost 6 bases and 3 bases respectively, with 8 bases between them. The CDR3 sequence: CASSQGYTEAFF. As DNA, the CDR3 is TGTGCCAGCAGCCAGGGGTACACTGAAGCTTTCTTT.

The genes are TRBV24-1 and TRBJ2-7, with TRBD2 as a possible D gene (6 bases). Trimming cost V 6 bases and J 6 bases, with 17 bases left between them. The CDR3 runs 14 residues. Germline loops: CDR1 KGHDR, CDR2 SFDVKD. The CDR3 DNA follows: TGTGCCACCAGTCTAGGGCAGGGAGCGGGCGAGCAGTACTTC. It specifies CATSLGQGAGEQYF.

This chain joins TRBV9 and TRBJ1-1; D call uncertain. V gave up 2 bases and J gave up 3 bases, with 14 bases separating them. Germline V gene data show CDR1 as SGDLS and CDR2 as YYNGEE. This CDR3 is 15 amino acids long. CDR3 bases: TGTGCCAGCAGCGTCCCTCCAGCTGAGGACACTGAAGCTTTCTTT. Protein sequence: CASSVPPAEDTEAFF.

The chain links TRBV19 to TRBJ2-5; 8 bases match TRBD2. CDR1 is LNHDA and CDR2 is SQIVND in the germline V gene (reference sequence). The trim removed 5 bases at V and 4 bases at J, leaving 9 bases unmatched. CDR3 size: 15 residues. The CDR3 region is CASSSTRTSSETQYF. The CDR3 DNA sequence: TGTGCCAGTAGTTCTACCCGGACTAGCTCAGAGACCCAGTACTTC.

The chain uses TRBV7-8 and TRBJ1-4; 7 bases are shared with TRBD1. The V and J ends lost 6 bases and 7 bases, in that order; junction bases with no gene match: 8. Germline CDR1 SGHVS, CDR2 FQNEAQ. The CDR3 runs to 14 residues. This CDR3 reads CASRPQGEAEKLFF. The DNA of the CDR3 is TGTGCCAGCAGACCTCAGGGGGAAGCTGAAAAACTGTTTTTT.

The chain recombines TRBV7-9 with TRBJ1-2; 7 nucleotides agree with TRBD1. Germline V lookup: CDR1 SEHNR, CDR2 FQNEAQ (reference sequence). The CDR3 contains 15 residues. V gave up 4 bases and J gave up 0 bases; unmatched junction bases: 5. This CDR3 is CASSYGQATNYGYTF. CDR3 nucleotide sequence: TGTGCCAGCAGCTATGGACAGGCCACTAACTATGGCTACACCTTC.

Notes on this clone: Other DNA sequences in this specimen translate into the identical CDR3. The J gene is TRBJ2-7, the V gene TRBV7-2; 10 bases match TRBD2. The CDR3 loop spans 14 amino acids. Germline V gives CDR1 SGHTA, CDR2 FQGNSA. V was pared by 3 bases and J by 7 bases, with 6 bases of the junction left unmatched. In nucleotides, the CDR3 is TGTGCCAGCAGCTTCAGGCTAGCGGGGGTGGAGCAGTACTTC. It encodes CASSFRLAGVEQYF.

The CDR3 is CASAGAFKRSNEQFF. The CDR3 nucleotides read TGTGCCAGCGCGGGGGCCTTCAAAAGGTCGAATGAGCAGTTCTTC. This chain joins TRBV7-9 and TRBJ2-1; perhaps TRBD2 as D (7 bases). V lost 8 bases to trimming and J lost 7 bases, with 21 bases between them. Germline V lookup: CDR1 SEHNR, CDR2 FQNEAQ (reference sequence). CDR3 size: 15 residues.

The rearrangement links TRBV7-3 to TRBJ2-2, with 9 bases aligning to TRBD1. This CDR3 has 20 residues. Germline V gives CDR1 SGHTA, CDR2 FQGTGA. The V segment lost 2 bases and the J segment 0 bases; nucleotides outside the gene matches: 13. The CDR3 loop reads CASSLFWDREGAANTGELFF. CDR3 nucleotide sequence: TGTGCCAGCAGCTTATTCTGGGACAGGGAAGGGGCGGCGAACACCGGGGAGCTGTTTTTT.

This rearrangement joins TRBV6-1 to TRBJ1-1, with TRBD1 matching over 9 bases. Per germline, CDR1 MNHNS and CDR2 SASEGT. This CDR3 region has 15 residues. V trimming: 1 base; J trimming: 11 bases; junction bases outside the gene matches: 11. CDR3 residues: CASSEGSQGARKAFF. CDR3 coding DNA: TGTGCCAGCAGTGAAGGATCACAGGGGGCGCGTAAGGCTTTCTTT.

The chain recombines TRBV28 with TRBJ1-2; possible D gene TRBD1, 5 bases. V shed 7 bases and J shed 8 bases, with 26 bases lying between them. Germline CDR1 is MDHEN and CDR2 is SYDVKM. The length of the CDR3 is 16 residues. This CDR3 is CASTPSVGGLGGGYTF. CDR3 nucleotide sequence: TGTGCCAGCACCCCATCTGTCGGTGGTTTGGGGGGGGGCTACACCTTC.

This rearrangement joins TRBV5-1 to TRBJ2-1, with D possibly TRBD2 on 7 matching bases. Trimming pared 6 bases from V and 0 bases from J, leaving 16 bases between. The length of the CDR3 is 16 residues. CDR1 SGHRS and CDR2 YFSETQ come from the germline V gene. The CDR3: CASNTGRGSSYNEQFF. CDR3 bases: TGCGCCAGCAACACTGGGAGGGGGAGCTCCTACAATGAGCAGTTCTTC.

The rearrangement links TRBV9 to TRBJ2-2, with TRBD1 matching 7 bases. With V trimmed by 2 bases and J by 4 bases, 8 bases remained unmatched. CDR3 length: 16 residues. Per the germline V gene, CDR1 is SGDLS and CDR2 is YYNGEE. The CDR3 loop is CASSVGQVGRTGELFF. As DNA, the CDR3 is TGTGCCAGCAGCGTTGGACAGGTGGGGCGCACCGGGGAGCTGTTTTTT.

The chain links TRBV7-3 to TRBJ2-5; the match to TRBD2 covers 9 bases. Germline V CDR1 and CDR2: SGHTA, FQGTGA. CDR3 size: 17 residues. Losses at the gene ends were 4 bases for V and 0 bases for J; bases not matched to a gene: 9. The CDR3 loop reads CASSSPERGVHQETQYF. CDR3 nucleotide sequence: TGTGCCAGCAGCTCACCGGAGCGGGGGGTACACCAAGAGACCCAGTACTTC.

This chain links TRBV27 with TRBJ1-3, with TRBD1 matching 7 bases. Germline CDR1 is MNHEY and CDR2 is SMNVEV (reference sequence). The CDR3 is made up of 14 amino acids. V lost 5 bases, J lost 2 bases, and 3 bases stayed unmatched. In nucleotides, the CDR3 is TGTGCCAGCAGTCCTGGGACAGCTGGAAACACCATATATTTT. Protein sequence: CASSPGTAGNTIYF.

The chain joins TRBV10-3 to TRBJ2-1; D not certain. Germline V gene sequence: CDR1 ENHRY, CDR2 SYGVKD. Deletions cut 2 bases from V and 7 bases from J, with 6 bases between. The CDR3 is made up of 12 amino acids. CDR3 protein: CAISERVNEQFF. As DNA, the CDR3 is TGTGCCATCAGTGAGCGGGTGAATGAGCAGTTCTTC.

V is TRBV4-1 and J is TRBJ2-4; a weak D match, TRBD1 (6 bases). The V end lost 1 base, the J end lost 0 bases, and 19 bases lay between the germline ends. CDR3 size: 19 residues. Germline V gene lookup returns CDR1 MGHRA and CDR2 YSYEKL. The CDR3 DNA follows: TGCGCCAGCAGCCAAGTCCCAGGGGAGTTACGCGTAGCCAAAAACATTCAGTACTTC. Protein sequence: CASSQVPGELRVAKNIQYF.

The chain joins TRBV6-2 or TRBV6-3 to TRBJ1-5, with 9 positions matching TRBD1. The ends lost 2 bases at V and 6 bases at J; junction bases unmatched: 2. Germline V gives CDR1 MNHEY, CDR2 SVGEGT. The CDR3 consists of 14 residues. Here the CDR3 reads CASSYTGGSQPQHF. The CDR3 DNA reads as TGTGCCAGCAGTTACACAGGGGGCAGTCAGCCCCAGCATTTT.

This clone was observed a few times. V and J are TRBV5-5 and TRBJ1-2; D not resolved. The CDR3 totals 14 residues. CDR1 SGHKS and CDR2 YYEKEE come from the germline V gene (reference sequence). V lost 2 bases and J 2 bases, leaving 10 bases between the germline ends. The CDR3 nucleotides are TGTGCCAGCAGCTTCACCGACGGGAACTATGGCTACACCTTC. Its translation: CASSFTDGNYGYTF. Based on the CDR3 plus reference TRBV5-5 and TRBJ1-2, the full variable domain is DAGVTQSPTHLIKTRGQQVTLRCSPISGHKSVSWYQQVLGQGPQFIFQYYEKEERGRGNFPDRFSARQFPNYSSELNVNALLLGDSALYLCASSFTDGNYGYTFGSGTRLTVV.

The chain recombines TRBV4-1 with TRBJ2-3; D is perhaps TRBD2 (7 bases). V was shortened by 7 bases and J by 0 bases, with 14 bases between the two germline ends. The CDR3 is 15 residues long. Germline V gives CDR1 MGHRA, CDR2 YSYEKL. The CDR3 loop is CASNERDISTDTQYF. The CDR3, as DNA: TGCGCCAGCAACGAGCGGGACATCAGCACAGATACGCAGTATTTT.

The J gene is TRBJ2-3, the V gene TRBV5-1; TRBD2 is a possible D gene (7 bases). The V end was cut by 3 bases, the J end by 6 bases, with 14 bases between. Per germline, CDR1 SGHRS and CDR2 YFSETQ. The CDR3 runs to 14 residues. CDR3 in DNA: TGCGCCAGCAGCTCGCGGGGGCAAGACGATACGCAGTATTTT. It yields the protein CASSSRGQDDTQYF.

V usage is TRBV3-1 (or the pseudogene TRBV3-2) and J usage is TRBJ2-2; D is undetermined. The V gene lost 7 bases and the J gene lost 1 base, with 7 bases spanning the gap. The germline V gene has CDR1 LGHDT and CDR2 YNNKEL (reference sequence). The CDR3 sequence is 13 residues long. The CDR3 sequence is CASMSQNTGELFF. The CDR3 nucleotides are TGTGCCAGCATGAGCCAGAACACCGGGGAGCTGTTTTTT.

The V gene is TRBV28, the J gene TRBJ2-7, with a weak D call TRBD1 (6 bases). Germline V lookup: CDR1 MDHEN, CDR2 SYDVKM. V was trimmed by 8 bases and J by 6 bases, leaving 17 bases between them. The CDR3 is 13 amino acids. This CDR3 reads CASLLQGRGEQYF. In DNA, the CDR3 is TGTGCCAGCCTCTTACAGGGCCGGGGCGAGCAGTACTTC.